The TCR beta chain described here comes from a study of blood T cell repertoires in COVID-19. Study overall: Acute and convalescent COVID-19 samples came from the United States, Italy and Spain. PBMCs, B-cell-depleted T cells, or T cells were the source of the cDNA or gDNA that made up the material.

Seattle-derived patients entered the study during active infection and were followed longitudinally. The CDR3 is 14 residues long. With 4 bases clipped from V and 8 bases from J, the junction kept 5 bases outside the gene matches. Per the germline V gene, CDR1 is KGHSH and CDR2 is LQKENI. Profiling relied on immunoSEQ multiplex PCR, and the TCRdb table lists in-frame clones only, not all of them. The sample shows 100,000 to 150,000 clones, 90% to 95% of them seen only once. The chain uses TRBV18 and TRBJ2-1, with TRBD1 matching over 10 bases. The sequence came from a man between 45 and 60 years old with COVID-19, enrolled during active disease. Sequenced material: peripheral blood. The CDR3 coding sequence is TGTGCCAGCTCACAGGACAGGGGGACCGATGAGCAGTTCTTC. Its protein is CASSQDRGTDEQFF.